This T cell receptor (beta chain) was found in a study of shared clonotypes between healthy human individuals. Some clones are missing from TCRdb's copy, which holds only in-frame ones; the method was immunoSEQ multiplex PCR. The sample has about 1.5 million clones; roughly 96% are singletons. V shed 0 bases, J shed 3 bases, and the junction held 14 bases outside the gene matches. The CDR3 contains 20 residues. The V gene's germline CDR1 is MNHEY and CDR2 SMNVEV (reference sequence). The split of CD4+ cells yielded CD45RA+ naive and CD45RA-negative memory subsets. Sequenced sample: naive CD4+ T cells sorted from blood. Described subset: CD45RA+ positively selected. The source of this sequence is a man aged 30-40 years in good health. V is TRBV27 and J is TRBJ2-2; 9 bases are shared with TRBD2. CDR3 DNA: TGTGCCAGCAGTTTATCCGTCTTGGGGGCGGGAGGGGTGTACACCGGGGAGCTGTTTTTT. Protein product: CASSLSVLGAGGVYTGELFF.